This T cell receptor (beta chain) comes out of a study of blood T cell repertoires in COVID-19. Study at large: The analysed material was cDNA or gDNA that came from T cells, B-cell-depleted T cells, or PBMCs.

Generated by immunoSEQ multiplex PCR, the TCRdb table keeps only in-frame clones and is missing some. Of 65,000 to 85,000 clones in the sample, about 80% were seen once. V was shortened by 0 bases and J by 0 bases, with 6 bases between the two germline ends. This CDR3 has 16 residues. Germline CDR1 is MGHRA and CDR2 is YSYEKL. This clone has a handful of counts. The chain links TRBV4-1 to TRBJ1-6; D gene uncertain. This TCR was recovered from a man between 50 and 59 years old with active or convalescent COVID-19. The sequenced sample was peripheral blood. The CDR3 DNA follows: TGCGCCAGCAGCCAAGAGAGGAGCTCCTATAATTCACCCCTCCACTTT. It is translated as CASSQERSSYNSPLHF.